The source of this T cell receptor beta chain is a study of graft-versus-host responses after intestinal transplantation. Overall study findings and caveats: Association was observed between peak circulating GvH clone levels and early post-transplant HvG declines.

A note on this clone: Its antigen is unidentified.

The CDR3 sequence is 14 residues long. CDR1 and CDR2 (germline): MNHEY, SVGAGI. Trimming took 7 bases from V and 6 from J, leaving 18 bases between them. The repertoire was sequenced with immunoSEQ multiplex PCR; TCRdb's copy has only in-frame clones and lacks some. This table has tens of thousands of clones, less than 95% appearing once. Material: unstimulated CD8+ T cells sorted from spleen or lymph node cells, obtained before intestinal transplant. The source is a human donor who received an intestinal transplant. The rearrangement uses TRBV6-5 and TRBJ1-1; D not certain. CDR3 loop: CASIFGSGASEAFF. The DNA of the CDR3 is TGTGCCAGCATTTTCGGATCGGGTGCGTCTGAAGCTTTCTTT.